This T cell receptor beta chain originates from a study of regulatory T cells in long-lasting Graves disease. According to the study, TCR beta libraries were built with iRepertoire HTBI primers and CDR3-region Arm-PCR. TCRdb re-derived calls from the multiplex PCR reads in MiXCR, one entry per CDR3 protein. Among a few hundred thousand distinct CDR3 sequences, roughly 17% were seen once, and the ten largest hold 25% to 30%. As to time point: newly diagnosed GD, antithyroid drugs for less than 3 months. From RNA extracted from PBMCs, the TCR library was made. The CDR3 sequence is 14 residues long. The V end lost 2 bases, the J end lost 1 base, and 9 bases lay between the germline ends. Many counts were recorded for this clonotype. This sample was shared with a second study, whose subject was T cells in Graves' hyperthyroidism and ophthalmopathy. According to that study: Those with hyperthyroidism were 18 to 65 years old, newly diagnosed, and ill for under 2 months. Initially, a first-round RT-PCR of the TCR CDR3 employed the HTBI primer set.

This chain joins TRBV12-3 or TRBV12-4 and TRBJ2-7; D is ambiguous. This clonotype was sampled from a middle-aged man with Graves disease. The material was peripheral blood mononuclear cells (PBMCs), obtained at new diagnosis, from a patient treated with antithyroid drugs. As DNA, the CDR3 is TGTGCCAGCAGTTTATTTAAGGGATCCTACGAGCAGTACTTC. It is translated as CASSLFKGSYEQYF.